This T cell receptor beta chain appears in the sequencing data of a study of blood T cell repertoires in COVID-19. In the study's own analysis: Cell counts per sample came from amplifying reference gene primers. The protocol was immunoSEQ multiplex PCR, while the TCRdb copy is restricted to in-frame clones and leaves out a portion. That table is the source of V, J and clone size, and D and trimming were worked out from the DNA. The profile shows more than 95,000 clones, 87% of them singletons. The junction had 9 bases not matched to a gene; V was cut back by 4 bases and J by 6 bases. The CDR3 spans 15 residues. The V gene's germline CDR1 is MGHRA and CDR2 YSYEKL. This clone showed up many times.

The receptor was derived from a human donor in a cohort sampled during active COVID-19. The genes are TRBV4-1 and TRBJ2-7; TRBD1 aligns across 10 bases. The material sequenced was peripheral blood. This chain's CDR3 is CASSRSGTGESEQYF. CDR3 nucleotide sequence: TGCGCCAGCAGCCGATCCGGGACAGGGGAAAGCGAGCAGTACTTC.